Detailed here is one T cell receptor beta chain. This CDR3 has 14 amino acids. Germline-derived CDR1 and CDR2 are LNHDA and SQIVND (reference sequence). V was pared by 6 bases and J by 5 bases, with 15 bases between. Method: immunoSEQ multiplex PCR; TCRdb's copy keeps in-frame clones and lacks some. The table lists some 80,000 clones, 80% to 95% of them singletons. These data come from a study of blood T cell repertoires in COVID-19. The sequenced sample was peripheral blood. The chain recombines TRBV19 with TRBJ2-3; D not resolved. This TCR derives from a woman over 75 with acute or convalescent COVID-19. For the CDR3, the DNA is TGTGCCAGTAGCCTTGGGCAATTAGGAGATACGCAGTATTTT. Translated, it gives CASSLGQLGDTQYF.